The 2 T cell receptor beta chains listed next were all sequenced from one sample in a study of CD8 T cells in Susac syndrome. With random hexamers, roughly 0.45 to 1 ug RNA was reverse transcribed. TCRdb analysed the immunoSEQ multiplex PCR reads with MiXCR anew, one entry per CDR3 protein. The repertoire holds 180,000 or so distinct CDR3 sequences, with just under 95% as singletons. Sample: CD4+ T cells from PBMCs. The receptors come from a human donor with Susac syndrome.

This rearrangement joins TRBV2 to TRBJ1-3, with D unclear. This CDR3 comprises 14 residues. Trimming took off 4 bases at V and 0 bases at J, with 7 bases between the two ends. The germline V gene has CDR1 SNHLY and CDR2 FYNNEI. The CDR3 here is CASSARSSGNTIYF. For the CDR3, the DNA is TGTGCCAGCAGTGCCCGGAGCTCTGGAAACACCATATATTTT.

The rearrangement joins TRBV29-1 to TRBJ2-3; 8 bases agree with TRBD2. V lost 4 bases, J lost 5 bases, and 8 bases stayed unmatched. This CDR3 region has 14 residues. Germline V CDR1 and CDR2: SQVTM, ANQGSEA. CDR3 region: CSVGSGGGRDTQYF. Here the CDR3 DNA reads TGCAGCGTTGGGTCCGGGGGGGGTAGAGATACGCAGTATTTT.